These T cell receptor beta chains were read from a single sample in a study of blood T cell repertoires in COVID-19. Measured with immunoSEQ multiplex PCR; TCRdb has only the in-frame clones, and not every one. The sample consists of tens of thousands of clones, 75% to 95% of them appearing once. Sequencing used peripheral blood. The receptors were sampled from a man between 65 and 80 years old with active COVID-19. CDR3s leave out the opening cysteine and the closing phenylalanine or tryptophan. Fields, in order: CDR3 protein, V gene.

cdr3_aa: ASSQGQVLEAF
v_call: TRBV6-5

cdr3_aa: ASSLGQGTSPLH
v_call: TRBV5-5

cdr3_aa: SVEGGVQDRGTDTQY
v_call: TRBV29-1

cdr3_aa: ASSLVGQGRETQY
v_call: TRBV5-4

cdr3_aa: ASSLEPSRSSYNEQF
v_call: TRBV5-4

cdr3_aa: ASSREDRGFSGNTIY
v_call: TRBV9

cdr3_aa: AWSSGDGPQH
v_call: TRBV30

cdr3_aa: ASTLGGVRNSNQPQH
v_call: TRBV19

cdr3_aa: ASSPLSGSSAEQF
v_call: TRBV18

cdr3_aa: ASTQAQGYEQY
v_call: TRBV23-1

cdr3_aa: ASSLGYLYEQY
v_call: TRBV11-2

cdr3_aa: ASSSLLAGVTNEQF
v_call: TRBV14